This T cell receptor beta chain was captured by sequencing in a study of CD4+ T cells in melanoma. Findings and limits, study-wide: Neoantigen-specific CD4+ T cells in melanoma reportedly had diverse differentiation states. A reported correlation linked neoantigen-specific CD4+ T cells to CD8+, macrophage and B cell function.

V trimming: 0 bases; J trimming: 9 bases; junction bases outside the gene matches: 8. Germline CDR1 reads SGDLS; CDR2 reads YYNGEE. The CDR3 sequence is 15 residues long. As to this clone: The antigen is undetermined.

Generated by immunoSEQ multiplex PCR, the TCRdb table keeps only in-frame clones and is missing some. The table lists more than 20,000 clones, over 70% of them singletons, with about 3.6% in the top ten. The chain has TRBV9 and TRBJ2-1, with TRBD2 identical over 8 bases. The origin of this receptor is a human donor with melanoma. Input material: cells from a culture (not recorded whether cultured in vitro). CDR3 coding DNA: TGTGCCAGCAGCGTAGCTGCGGGGGGCCTCGGTGAGCAGTTCTTC. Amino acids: CASSVAAGGLGEQFF.